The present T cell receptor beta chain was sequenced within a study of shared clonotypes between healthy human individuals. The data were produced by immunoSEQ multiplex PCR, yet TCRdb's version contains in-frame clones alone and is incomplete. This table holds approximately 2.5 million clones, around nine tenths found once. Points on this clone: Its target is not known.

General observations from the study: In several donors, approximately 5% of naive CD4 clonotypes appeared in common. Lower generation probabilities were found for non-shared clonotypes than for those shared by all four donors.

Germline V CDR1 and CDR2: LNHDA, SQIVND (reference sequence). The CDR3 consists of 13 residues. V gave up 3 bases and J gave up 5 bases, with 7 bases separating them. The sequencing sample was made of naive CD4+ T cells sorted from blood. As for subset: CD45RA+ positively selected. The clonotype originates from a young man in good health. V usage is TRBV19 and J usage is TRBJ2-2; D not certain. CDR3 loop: CASSIAETGELFF. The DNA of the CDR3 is TGTGCCAGTAGTATTGCGGAGACCGGGGAGCTGTTTTTT.